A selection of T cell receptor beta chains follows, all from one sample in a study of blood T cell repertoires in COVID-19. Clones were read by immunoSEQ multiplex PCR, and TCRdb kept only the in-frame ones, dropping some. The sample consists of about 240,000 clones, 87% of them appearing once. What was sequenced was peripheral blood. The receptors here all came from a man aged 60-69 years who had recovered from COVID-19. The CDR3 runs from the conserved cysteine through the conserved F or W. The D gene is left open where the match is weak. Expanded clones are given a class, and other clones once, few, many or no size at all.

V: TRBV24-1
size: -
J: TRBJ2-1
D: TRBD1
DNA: TGTGCCACCAGTGAACACGGACAGGGGAGGGAGCAGTTCTTC
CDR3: CATSEHGQGREQFF

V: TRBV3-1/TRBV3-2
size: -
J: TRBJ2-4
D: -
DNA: TGTGCCAGCAGCCGCCGCGCGGGCATTCAGTACTTC
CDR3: CASSRRAGIQYF

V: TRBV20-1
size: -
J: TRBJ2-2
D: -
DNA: TGCAGTGCTAGTCGAGGCCGCGGGGAGCTGTTTTTT
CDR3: CSASRGRGELFF

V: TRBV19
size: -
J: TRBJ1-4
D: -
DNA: TGTGCCAGTAGTATTCGATTCGCCGGGGCAACTAATGAAAAACTGTTTTTT
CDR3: CASSIRFAGATNEKLFF

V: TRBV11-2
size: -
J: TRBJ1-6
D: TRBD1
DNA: TGTGCCAGCAGCTTAGTGGGGACAGGGGAATCACCCCTCCACTTT
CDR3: CASSLVGTGESPLHF

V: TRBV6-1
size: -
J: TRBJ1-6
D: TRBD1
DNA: TGTGCCAGCAGTGAAGTGTCACAGGGGAACTCACCCCTCCACTTT
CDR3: CASSEVSQGNSPLHF

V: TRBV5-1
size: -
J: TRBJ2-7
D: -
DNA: TGCGCCAGCAGCTCTCGGACTGGAACCTCCTACGAGCAGTACTTC
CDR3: CASSSRTGTSYEQYF

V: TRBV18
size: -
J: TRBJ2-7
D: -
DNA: TGTGCCAGCTCACCATTCCGGGGATCCTACGAGCAGTACTTC
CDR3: CASSPFRGSYEQYF

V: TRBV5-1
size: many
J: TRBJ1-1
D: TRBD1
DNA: TGCGCCAGCAGCTTCAGACAGGGGACTGAAGCTTTCTTT
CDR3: CASSFRQGTEAFF

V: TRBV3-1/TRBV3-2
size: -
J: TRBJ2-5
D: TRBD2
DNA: TGTGCCAGCAGCCAAAGGGCTAGCGGGGGGCAGTGGAAGACCCAGTACTTC
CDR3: CASSQRASGGQWKTQYF

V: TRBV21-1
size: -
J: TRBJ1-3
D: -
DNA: TGTGCCAGCAGCAAATGGGAGGGGTTCTCTGGAAACACCATATATTTT
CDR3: CASSKWEGFSGNTIYF

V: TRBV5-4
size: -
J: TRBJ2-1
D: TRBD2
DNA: TGTGCCAGCAGCCGGGGCCGCGACGGGAGGAGTGAGCAGTTCTTC
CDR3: CASSRGRDGRSEQFF

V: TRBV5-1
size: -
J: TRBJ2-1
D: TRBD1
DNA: TGCGCCAGCAGCTTCCGAGGGACAGGGGAACATGAGCAGTTCTTC
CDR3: CASSFRGTGEHEQFF

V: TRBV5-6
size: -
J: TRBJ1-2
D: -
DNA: TGTGCCAGCAGCTTGGTCTCTTTGGACGGGAACACCTTC
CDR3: CASSLVSLDGNTF

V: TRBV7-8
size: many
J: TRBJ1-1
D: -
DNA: TGTGCCAGCAGCCGGGCGGAAACAGAAGCTTTCTTT
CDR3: CASSRAETEAFF

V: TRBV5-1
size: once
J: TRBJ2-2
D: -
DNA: TGCGCCAGCAGCTTGGTTCTTCCCAACACCGGGGAGCTGTTTTTT
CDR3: CASSLVLPNTGELFF

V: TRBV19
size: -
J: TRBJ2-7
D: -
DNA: TGTGCCAGTAGTATAGGAACCCCGGGACAAGGCCCCTACGAGCAGTACTTC
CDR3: CASSIGTPGQGPYEQYF

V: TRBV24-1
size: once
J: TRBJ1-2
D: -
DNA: TGTGCCACCAGTGATCAGGGGTGGAACTATGGCTACACCTTC
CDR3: CATSDQGWNYGYTF

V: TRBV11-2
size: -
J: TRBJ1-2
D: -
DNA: TGTGCCAGCAGCCTAGAGGCCAGGGCCGTGGGCTACACCTTC
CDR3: CASSLEARAVGYTF

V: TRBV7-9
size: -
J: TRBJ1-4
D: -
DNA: TGTGCCAGCAGCCCTAGACAGACTTCCAATGAAAAACTGTTTTTT
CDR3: CASSPRQTSNEKLFF

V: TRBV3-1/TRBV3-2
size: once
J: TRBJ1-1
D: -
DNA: TGTGCCAGCAGCGAACGGAGGTCCACTGAAGCTTTCTTT
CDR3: CASSERRSTEAFF

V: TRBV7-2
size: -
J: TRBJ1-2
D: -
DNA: TGTGCCAGCAGCAGGGGTGGCTATGGCTACACCTTC
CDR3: CASSRGGYGYTF

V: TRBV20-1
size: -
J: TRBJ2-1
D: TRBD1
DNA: TGCAGTGCTAGTTTACAGGGGGGTTATGAGCAGTTCTTC
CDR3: CSASLQGGYEQFF

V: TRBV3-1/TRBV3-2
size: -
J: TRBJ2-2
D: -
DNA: TGTGCCAGCAGCCAAGTCTTTTCGGGGTACGGGGAGCTGTTTTTT
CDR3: CASSQVFSGYGELFF

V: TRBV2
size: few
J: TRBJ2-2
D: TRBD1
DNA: TGTGCCAGCAGGGGGCAGGGGGCCTACACCGGGGAGCTGTTTTTT
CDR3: CASRGQGAYTGELFF

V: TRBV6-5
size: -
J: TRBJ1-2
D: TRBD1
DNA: TGTGCCACCCTTCGAGGGGGGACAGGAGGCTACACCTTC
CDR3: CATLRGGTGGYTF

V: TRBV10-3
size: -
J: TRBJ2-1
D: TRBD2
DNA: TGTGCCATCTCGGCTAGCGGGGGGGCCCGGAATGAGCAGTTCTTC
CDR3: CAISASGGARNEQFF

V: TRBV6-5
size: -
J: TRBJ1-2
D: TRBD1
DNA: TGTGCCAGCCGGGCAGGGGGGCTCTATGGCTACACCTTC
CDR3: CASRAGGLYGYTF

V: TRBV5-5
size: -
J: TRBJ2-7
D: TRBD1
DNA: TGTGCCAGCAGCCATCCCGGGACAGGGGACGAGCAGTACTTC
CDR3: CASSHPGTGDEQYF

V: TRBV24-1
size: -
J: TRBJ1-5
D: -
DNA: TGTGCCACCAGTCGGGACACGGCCAATCAGCCCCAGCATTTT
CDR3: CATSRDTANQPQHF

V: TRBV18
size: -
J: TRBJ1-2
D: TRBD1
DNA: TGTGCCAGCTCGGCGGGACAGGGTGATGGCTACACCTTC
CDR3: CASSAGQGDGYTF

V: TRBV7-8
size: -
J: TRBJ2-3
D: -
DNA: TGTGCCAGCAGCCCTAATTTCGTGGATACGCAGTATTTT
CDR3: CASSPNFVDTQYF

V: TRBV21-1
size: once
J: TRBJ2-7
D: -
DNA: TGTGCCAGCAGCAAATGGGTCTTCGGGACAGGGGGTATCTCCTACGAGCAGTACTTC
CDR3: CASSKWVFGTGGISYEQYF

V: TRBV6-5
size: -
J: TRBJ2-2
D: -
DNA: TGTGCCAGCAGGCGTGAGGCCTTGAACACCGGGGAGCTGTTTTTT
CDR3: CASRREALNTGELFF

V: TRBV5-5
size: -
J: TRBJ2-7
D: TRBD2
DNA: TGTGCCAGCAGTACCGGACTAGCGGGGGAGGTCTACGAGCAGTACTTC
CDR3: CASSTGLAGEVYEQYF

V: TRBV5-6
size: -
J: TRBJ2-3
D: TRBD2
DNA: TGTGCCAGCAGTCGGGGCGGGGGGGCCGTTTCTGGTACGCAGTATTTT
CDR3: CASSRGGGAVSGTQYF

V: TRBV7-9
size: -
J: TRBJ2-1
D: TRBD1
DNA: TGTGCCAGCAGCTTGACAGGGAGCACCTACAATGAGCAGTTCTTC
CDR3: CASSLTGSTYNEQFF

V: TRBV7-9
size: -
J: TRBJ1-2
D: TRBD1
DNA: TGTGCCAGCAGCTTACTCCCGGACAGGGGATATGGCTACACCTTC
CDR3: CASSLLPDRGYGYTF

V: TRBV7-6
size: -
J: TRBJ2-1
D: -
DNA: TGTGCCAGCAGCTTGGAACTAGCTTTGGCATACAATGAGCAGTTCTTC
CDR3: CASSLELALAYNEQFF

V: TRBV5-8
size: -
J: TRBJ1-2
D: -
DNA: TGTGCCAGCAGCTTGGGCCGGGACATAACTGGCTACACCTTC
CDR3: CASSLGRDITGYTF

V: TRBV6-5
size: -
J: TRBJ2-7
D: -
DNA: TGTGCCAGCAGTCCCAGGGGTGCCGAGCAGTACTTC
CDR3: CASSPRGAEQYF

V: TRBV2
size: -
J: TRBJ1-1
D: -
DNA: TGTGCCAGCAATGGCAGGGTGGGGACTGAAGCTTTCTTT
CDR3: CASNGRVGTEAFF

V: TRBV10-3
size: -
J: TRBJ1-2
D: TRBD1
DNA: TGTGCCATCAGCAGAACAGGGGACTATGGCTACACCTTC
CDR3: CAISRTGDYGYTF

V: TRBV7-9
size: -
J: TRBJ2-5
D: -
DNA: TGTGCCAGCACCTCGTCGCAGAAGACCCAGTACTTC
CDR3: CASTSSQKTQYF

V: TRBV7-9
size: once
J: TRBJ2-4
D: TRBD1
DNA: TGTGCCAGCAGCTCAGACAGGGTTAAGGGAAACATTCAGTACTTC
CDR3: CASSSDRVKGNIQYF

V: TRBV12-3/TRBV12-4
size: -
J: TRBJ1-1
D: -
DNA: TGTGCCAGCAGTTTTTTTCAGAACACTGAAGCTTTCTTT
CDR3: CASSFFQNTEAFF

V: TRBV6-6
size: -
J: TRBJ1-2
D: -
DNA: TGTGCCAGCAGTCCCGGGCCAGGTGGTGGGAGGTATGGCTACACCTTC
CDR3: CASSPGPGGGRYGYTF

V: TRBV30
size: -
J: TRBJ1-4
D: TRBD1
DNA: TGTGCCTGGACTCCAGTACAGGGGCTTAATGAAAAACTGTTTTTT
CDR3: CAWTPVQGLNEKLFF

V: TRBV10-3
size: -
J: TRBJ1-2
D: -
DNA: TGTGCCATCAGACAGGAGAAGAATTCTGGCTACACCTTC
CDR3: CAIRQEKNSGYTF

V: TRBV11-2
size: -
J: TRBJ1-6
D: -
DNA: TGTGCCAGCAGCTTTGCTTTTGGGGCGGGGATTTCACCCCTCCACTTT
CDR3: CASSFAFGAGISPLHF

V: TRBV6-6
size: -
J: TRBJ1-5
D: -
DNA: TGTGCCAGCAGTAGAAAGACAGGCAATCAGCCCCAGCATTTT
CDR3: CASSRKTGNQPQHF

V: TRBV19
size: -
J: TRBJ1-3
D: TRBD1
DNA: TGTGCCAGTAACACCGGACAGGATCCTGGAAACACCATATATTTT
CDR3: CASNTGQDPGNTIYF

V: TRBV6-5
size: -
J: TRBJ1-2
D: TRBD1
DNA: TGTGCCAGCAGTACCATAGACAGGGCCTATGGCTACACCTTC
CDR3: CASSTIDRAYGYTF